This T cell receptor beta chain was captured in a study of CD8 T cells in ankylosing spondylitis. A remark on this clonotype: The antigen remains undetermined.

Deletions cut 6 bases from V and 6 bases from J, with 14 bases between. The CDR3 covers 13 residues. Germline V gives CDR1 MGHDK, CDR2 SYGVNS. The study, taken as a whole, reports: Significantly higher representation of disease-linked clones was reported for matched ankylosing spondylitis synovial fluid. In synovial fluid and blood from reactive arthritis, some motif variants were previously reported. Made up of several highly homologous variants, a TCR beta motif appeared characteristic of ankylosing spondylitis blood.

TCRdb processed the 5' RACE reads anew with MiXCR; each CDR3 protein has one entry. The table records 350,000 to 450,000 distinct CDR3 sequences, approximately 22% of them present only once. This chain links TRBV25-1 with TRBJ1-1; the D gene is possibly TRBD1 (6 bases). The receptor comes from a male donor with ankylosing spondylitis or in good health (not recorded which). The specimen was blood, either unsorted or a sorted T cell fraction (not recorded which). The CDR3 nucleotides are TGTGCCAGCAGGACCGTGAAGGGGGCTGAAGCTTTCTTT. Amino acids: CASRTVKGAEAFF.